This T cell receptor beta chain was retrieved from a study of radiotherapy plus CTLA-4 blockade in lung cancer. General observations from the study: Blood saw expansion of tumor-derived TCR clones after radiotherapy plus ipilimumab.

This CDR3 is built from 14 residues. Germline CDR1 and CDR2: SGHVS and FNYEAQ. V was clipped by 5 bases and J by 3 bases, with 14 bases between them. The table came from immunoSEQ multiplex PCR; TCRdb's copy has only in-frame clones and leaves some out. This sample has about 97,000 clones, with around 79% found just once. In its sample, this clone was seen once. Its antigen is not known. The TCR originated in a human donor with non-small cell lung cancer who had a partial response to radiotherapy plus ipilimumab. Some clones in this sample may be carry-over from other donors' samples. The chain employs TRBV7-6 and TRBJ2-7; possible D gene TRBD2, 6 bases. This specimen consisted of peripheral blood, obtained from a patient treated with radiotherapy plus ipilimumab. CDR3 residues: CASSTGVGRYEQYF. The CDR3 nucleotides read TGTGCCAGCAGCACGGGAGTGGGTCGCTACGAGCAGTACTTC. The variable domain in full, with the rest retrieved from reference TRBV7-6 and TRBJ2-7, is GAGVSQSPRYKVTKRGQDVALRCDPISGHVSLYWYRQALGQGPEFLTYFNYEAQQDKSGLPNDRFSAERPEGSISTLTIQRTEQRDSAMYRCASSTGVGRYEQYFGPGTRLTVT.